The sequence of this TCR beta chain was determined in a study of blood T cell repertoires in COVID-19. Study overall: The United States, Italy and Spain were the sources of the acute and convalescent COVID-19 samples. PBMCs, B-cell-depleted T cells, or T cells were the source of the cDNA or gDNA that made up the material.

The germline V gene has CDR1 SNHLY and CDR2 FYNNEI. Deletions cut 6 bases from V and 6 bases from J, with 12 bases between. The CDR3 runs 13 residues. Per the authors' pipeline: Using reference gene primer amplification, nucleated cell counts were estimated. Here immunoSEQ multiplex PCR was the method, and the copy in TCRdb shows in-frame clones only, minus some. The V and J calls and the clone size are those of that table, but D and trimming were determined from the DNA. The sample holds approximately 44,000 clones, roughly three quarters seen once. This TCR was sampled from a woman aged 80 or over with acute or convalescent COVID-19. Material: peripheral blood. The rearrangement links TRBV2 to TRBJ2-1; the D gene is possibly TRBD2 (6 bases). The CDR3 reads CASRTSGGNEQFF. The CDR3 region has the DNA TGTGCCAGCAGGACTAGTGGGGGCAATGAGCAGTTCTTC. Combining the CDR3 with reference TRBV2 and TRBJ2-1 gives the whole variable domain EPEVTQTPSHQVTQMGQEVILRCVPISNHLYFYWYRQILGQKVEFLVSFYNNEISEKSEIFDDQFSVERPDGSNFTLKIRSTKLEDSAMYFCASRTSGGNEQFFGPGTRLTVL.